A selection of T cell receptor beta chains follows, all from one sample in a study of T-cell memory formation after mild COVID-19. A single record per CDR3 protein comes from TCRdb applying MiXCR to the 5' RACE reads. The data hold 160,000 or so distinct CDR3 sequences, with about a third observed a single time. The source material was PBMCs or a T cell subset sorted from them (not recorded which). These receptors were collected from an adult woman who had mild COVID-19 (a few samples of this study predate the infection). Cell type and time point are not known. Both conserved end residues are part of each CDR3. Fields, in order: J gene, clone size, D gene, V gene, CDR3 DNA, CDR3 protein. D genes are given only for firm matches. Clone sizes are given selectively: once, few, many, or a class where the clone is expanded.

TRBJ2-3,-,TRBD2,TRBV6-5,TGTGCCAGCAGTTACTCCGCCGGGACTAGCGGGGCCCCGGTTGGCACAGATACGCAGTATTTT,CASSYSAGTSGAPVGTDTQYF
TRBJ1-1,few,-,TRBV5-5,TGTGCCAGCAGCTTTCAAATCAGCTGGAACACTGAAGCTTTCTTT,CASSFQISWNTEAFF
TRBJ1-1,few,-,TRBV20-1,TGCAGTGCTAGAGATGGGAGACAGCGACTTGGCACTGAAGCTTTCTTT,CSARDGRQRLGTEAFF
TRBJ1-6,-,TRBD1,TRBV20-1,TGCAGTGCTAGCGGGACAGGGAGGGATTCACCCCTCCACTTT,CSASGTGRDSPLHF
TRBJ2-7,-,TRBD2,TRBV7-8,TGTGCCAGCAGCTTAGAATCTAGCGGGGCCCCCTACGAGCAGTACTTC,CASSLESSGAPYEQYF
TRBJ2-5,-,TRBD1,TRBV5-1,TGCGCCAGCAGCTTGGGAGGGGACAGCATGCGAGAGACCCAGTACTTC,CASSLGGDSMRETQYF
TRBJ2-1,-,-,TRBV12-3/TRBV12-4,TGTGCCAGCAGTTTTGGTCTAGCGAACAATGAGCAGTTCTTC,CASSFGLANNEQFF
TRBJ2-7,-,-,TRBV29-1,TGCAGCGTTGAAGAAGCCACGGAAAACTCCTACGAGCAGTACTTC,CSVEEATENSYEQYF
TRBJ1-5,-,TRBD1,TRBV29-1,TGCAGCGTCGCAGGACAGGGGACATCCCAGCATTTT,CSVAGQGTSQHF
TRBJ2-3,few,-,TRBV6-5,TGTGCCAGCAGTCACCTTAAAGGGGGGGGCACAGATACGCAGTATTTT,CASSHLKGGGTDTQYF
TRBJ2-2,-,-,TRBV9,TGTGCCAGCGGAACGGCAGGGGACCCGAACACCGGGGAGCTGTTTTTT,CASGTAGDPNTGELFF
TRBJ2-5,few,-,TRBV20-1,TGCAGTGCTAGTTATAATCGGGATCTTGGGACCCAGTACTTC,CSASYNRDLGTQYF
TRBJ1-5,few,-,TRBV20-1,TGCAGTGGGAGGGCAGATATTAATCAGCCCCAGCATTTT,CSGRADINQPQHF
TRBJ2-4,-,-,TRBV19,TGTGCCAGTAGATCACGGGGGTGGGCCAAAAACATTCAGTACTTC,CASRSRGWAKNIQYF
TRBJ2-2,once,-,TRBV24-1,TGTGCCACCAGTGAACACGGAGCCGGGGAGCTGTTTTTT,CATSEHGAGELFF
TRBJ2-5,-,-,TRBV27,TGTGCCAGCAGTTTAATGGGGGCTGGAGAGACCCAGTACTTC,CASSLMGAGETQYF
TRBJ2-7,few,-,TRBV20-1,TGCAGTGCTCTCCCCCTTCGAGGAGCCTACGAGCAGTACTTC,CSALPLRGAYEQYF
TRBJ2-3,few,TRBD2,TRBV11-2,TGTGCCAGCAGCTCAGGATTAGCGGGGGTGAGGGATACGCAGTATTTT,CASSSGLAGVRDTQYF
TRBJ1-6,-,TRBD1,TRBV5-1,TGCGCCAGCACCCGGACAGGGGGCTATTCACCCCTCCACTTT,CASTRTGGYSPLHF
TRBJ2-1,many,TRBD1,TRBV20-1,TGCAGTGCTGACTCCACCGGGACAGGGCTAAATGAGCAGTTCTTC,CSADSTGTGLNEQFF
TRBJ2-5,few,-,TRBV3-1,TGTGCCAGCAGCCACATCCGGACGGAGACCCAGTACTTC,CASSHIRTETQYF
TRBJ1-6,-,-,TRBV5-1,TGCGCCAGCAGGGGGGCGACAGGAGGCTCCTATAATTCACCCCTCCACTTT,CASRGATGGSYNSPLHF
TRBJ2-2,-,TRBD2,TRBV9,TGTGCCAGCAGCGTAGTCGTAATAGCGGGAGCTTCGAACACCGGGGAGCTGTTTTTT,CASSVVVIAGASNTGELFF
TRBJ2-7,few,TRBD2,TRBV11-2,TGTGCCAGCAGCAATCTAGCGGGAGGTACCTACGAGCAGTACTTC,CASSNLAGGTYEQYF
TRBJ2-1,-,TRBD2,TRBV18,TGTGCCAGCTCACCATCCGGGAGGCTTGGCAATGAGCAGTTCTTC,CASSPSGRLGNEQFF
TRBJ1-2,once,-,TRBV5-1,TGCGCCAGCAGCTTGGCCGGGAGGGGAGATGGCTACACCTTC,CASSLAGRGDGYTF
TRBJ2-3,-,-,TRBV2,TGTGCCAGCAGTGTATCCCGGGCCACAGATACGCAGTATTTT,CASSVSRATDTQYF
TRBJ2-1,few,-,TRBV7-9,TGTGCCAGCAGCTTTGAGATGGTGTCAGTCGGCCATGAGCAGTTCTTC,CASSFEMVSVGHEQFF
TRBJ1-5,-,-,TRBV10-3,TGTGCCATCAGTGAAAATCAGGGTAGCAATCAGCCCCAGCATTTT,CAISENQGSNQPQHF
TRBJ2-5,-,-,TRBV7-9,TGTGCCAGCAGGGACAGCGTAGAGACCCAGTACTTC,CASRDSVETQYF
TRBJ2-3,few,TRBD2,TRBV7-2,TGTGCCAGCAGCTTGCGCGGACTAGCGGGAGGGCGTAACACAGATACGCAGTATTTT,CASSLRGLAGGRNTDTQYF
TRBJ1-6,-,-,TRBV2,TGTGCCAGCAGTGATATGAGGGTAGCACCCCTCCACTTT,CASSDMRVAPLHF
TRBJ2-1,-,-,TRBV24-1,TGTGCCACCAGTGGTGGAGGGCCCTATACCCCCCGCAATGAGCAGTTCTTC,CATSGGGPYTPRNEQFF